This is a list of T cell receptor beta chains from one sample in a study of control samples from healthy donors and cancer patients. Libraries were prepared by immunoSEQ multiplex PCR; TCRdb keeps only in-frame clonotypes and omits some of them. The repertoire holds about 130,000 clones, with approximately 94% as singletons. What was sequenced was PBMCs. These receptors came from a man aged 45 to 65 with head and neck cancer. Both conserved end residues are trimmed from each CDR3. Each record gives: J gene, V gene, CDR3 protein.

TRBJ1-5,TRBV6-7,AKGTVNNQPQH
TRBJ2-5,TRBV6-1,ASSESRAQETQY
TRBJ1-1,TRBV6-1,ASSERRFFKNTEAF
TRBJ1-2,TRBV27,ASSLDTGVYGYT
TRBJ1-5,TRBV9,ASSAQGNQPQH
TRBJ2-1,TRBV4-3,ASSQDTGGSYNEQF
TRBJ1-1,TRBV19,ASTAGQRNTEAF
TRBJ1-2,TRBV7-8,ASSLAANYGYT
TRBJ2-1,TRBV11-3,ASSSGQADDEQF
TRBJ1-1,TRBV5-1,ASSAGNTEAF
TRBJ2-1,TRBV1,TSSPDPRTCNEQF
TRBJ2-7,TRBV2,ASSESSGYEQY
TRBJ1-2,TRBV12-3/TRBV12-4,ASSLNRGYT
TRBJ2-5,TRBV27,ASSPRLAGRAETQY
TRBJ1-4,TRBV30,AWNPNLNEKLF
TRBJ2-3,TRBV12-3/TRBV12-4,ASSSDKGDTQY
TRBJ1-4,TRBV19,ATADGPGVKKLF
TRBJ2-7,TRBV7-2,ASSSAGVAGRYEQY
TRBJ2-7,TRBV7-2,ASSSLGGTGGRYEQY
TRBJ1-5,TRBV28,ASRDTNQPQH
TRBJ2-3,TRBV24-1,ATSGHREGTDTQY
TRBJ1-4,TRBV10-1,ASKPINRETLASATNEKLF
TRBJ2-2,TRBV3-1/TRBV3-2,ASSRGTDTGELF
TRBJ2-3,TRBV27,ASSLRLVQGATDTQY
TRBJ1-1,TRBV12-3/TRBV12-4,ASRIRGTEAF
TRBJ1-6,TRBV18,ASSWDSSRGSPLH
TRBJ1-2,TRBV6-5,ASSPRDVFNYGYT
TRBJ2-1,TRBV7-8,ASSLVPTTVVFGHNEQF
TRBJ2-7,TRBV4-1,ASRGNRDEQY
TRBJ2-7,TRBV2,ASNGPFIYEQY
TRBJ1-1,TRBV12-3/TRBV12-4,ASSHLGERAF
TRBJ2-2,TRBV11-3,ASSLDASHTGELF
TRBJ2-2,TRBV5-1,ASSSRANTGELF
TRBJ2-5,TRBV5-5,ASLNEGLETQY
TRBJ1-6,TRBV4-3,ASSQEPGQGIDSPLH
TRBJ1-1,TRBV6-6,ASSSGTGKAF
TRBJ1-2,TRBV28,ASTRDRGYGYT
TRBJ2-2,TRBV7-2,ASSPMPGNTGELF
TRBJ2-2,TRBV7-9,ASSRSGKDHTGELF
TRBJ1-3,TRBV30,AWKQGAGNTIY
TRBJ2-2,TRBV19,ASTYAGTGTGGDWELF
TRBJ2-7,TRBV27,ASSPIGDEQY
TRBJ2-5,TRBV19,ASSIGETSGAYQETQY
TRBJ1-6,TRBV19,ASTGDRNYNSPLH
TRBJ1-2,TRBV29-1,SVGPHPTWGEGKGGYT
TRBJ1-1,TRBV29-1,SVHVTGRITEAF
TRBJ1-1,TRBV5-6,ASSPLGGQNTEAF
TRBJ2-5,TRBV9,ASSVDLQETQY
TRBJ1-5,TRBV19,ASSMTGINQPQH
TRBJ2-5,TRBV7-2,ASSSRGRGETQY
TRBJ2-6,TRBV6-5,ASKGGLSGANVLT
TRBJ1-3,TRBV5-1,ASSLSPQELNTIY
TRBJ2-1,TRBV30,AWGRGRDSKPGPFYNEQF
TRBJ1-1,TRBV9,ASSPVTGHTEAF
TRBJ2-3,TRBV7-3,ASSLLGREGTDTQY